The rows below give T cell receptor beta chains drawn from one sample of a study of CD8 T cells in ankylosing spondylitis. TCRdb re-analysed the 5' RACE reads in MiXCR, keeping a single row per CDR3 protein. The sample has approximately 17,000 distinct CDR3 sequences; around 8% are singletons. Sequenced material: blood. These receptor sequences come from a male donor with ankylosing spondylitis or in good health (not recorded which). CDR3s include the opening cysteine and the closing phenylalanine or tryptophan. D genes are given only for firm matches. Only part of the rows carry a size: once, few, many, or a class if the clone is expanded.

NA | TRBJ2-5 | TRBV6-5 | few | CASSYRGGNWETQYF | TGTGCCAGCAGTTACAGAGGAGGGAACTGGGAGACCCAGTACTTC
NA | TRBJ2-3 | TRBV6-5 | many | CASSQLAASTDTQYF | TGTGCCAGCAGCCAACTAGCCGCCAGCACAGATACGCAGTATTTT
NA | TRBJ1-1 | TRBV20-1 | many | CSARLNTEAFF | TGCAGTGCTAGACTGAACACTGAAGCTTTCTTT
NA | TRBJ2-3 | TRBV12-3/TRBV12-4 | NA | CASSSKGQTSTDTQYF | TGTGCCAGCAGTTCAAAAGGACAGACAAGCACAGATACGCAGTATTTT
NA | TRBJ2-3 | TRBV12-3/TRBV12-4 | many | CASSNTDTQYF | TGTGCCAGCAGTAACACAGATACGCAGTATTTT
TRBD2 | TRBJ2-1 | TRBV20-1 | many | CSASQETGGPFDEQFF | TGCAGTGCTAGTCAAGAAACGGGGGGGCCGTTCGATGAGCAGTTCTTC
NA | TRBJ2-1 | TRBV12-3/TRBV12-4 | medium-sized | CASRNRALGGGNEQFF | TGTGCCAGCAGAAACAGGGCCTTAGGAGGGGGTAATGAGCAGTTCTTC
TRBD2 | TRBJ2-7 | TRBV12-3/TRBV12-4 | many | CASSLGGDVKYF | TGTGCCAGCAGTTTGGGAGGGGACGTAAAGTACTTC
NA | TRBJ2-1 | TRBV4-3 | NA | CASSQDRVNYNEQFF | TGCGCCAGCAGCCAAGACAGGGTGAATTACAATGAGCAGTTCTTC
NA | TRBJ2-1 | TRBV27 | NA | CASSSGTGGNEQFF | TGTGCCAGCAGTTCAGGGACCGGGGGCAATGAGCAGTTCTTC
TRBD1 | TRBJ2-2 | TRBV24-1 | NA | CATSDLQAGQALAGELFF | TGTGCCACCAGTGACCTCCAGGCAGGACAGGCCCTGGCCGGGGAGCTGTTTTTT
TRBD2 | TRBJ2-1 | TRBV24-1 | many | CATSDWTSRTYNEQFF | TGTGCCACCAGTGATTGGACTAGCCGAACATACAATGAGCAGTTCTTC
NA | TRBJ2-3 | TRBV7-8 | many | CASNQPSTDTQYF | TGTGCCAGCAATCAACCTAGCACAGATACGCAGTATTTT
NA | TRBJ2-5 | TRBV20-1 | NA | CSASMVGETQYF | TGCAGTGCTAGTATGGTCGGGGAGACCCAGTACTTC
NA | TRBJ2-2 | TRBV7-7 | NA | CASSTSTGNTGELFF | TGTGCCAGCAGCACAAGCACCGGGAACACCGGGGAGCTGTTTTTT
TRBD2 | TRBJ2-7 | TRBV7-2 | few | CASSLAGTSGSSYEQYF | TGTGCCAGCAGCTTAGCCGGGACTAGCGGGTCCTCCTACGAGCAGTACTTC
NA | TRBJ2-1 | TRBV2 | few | CASRDTGPNEQFF | TGTGCCAGCAGGGACACAGGGCCCAATGAGCAGTTCTTC
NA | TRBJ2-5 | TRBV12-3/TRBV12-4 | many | CASSFRDYQETQYF | TGTGCCAGCAGTTTCAGGGACTACCAAGAGACCCAGTACTTC
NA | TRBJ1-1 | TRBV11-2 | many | CASSPTVNTEAFF | TGTGCCAGCAGCCCGACCGTGAACACTGAAGCTTTCTTT
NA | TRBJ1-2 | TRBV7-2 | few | CASSLGQTANYGYTF | TGTGCCAGCAGCTTAGGGCAGACCGCTAACTATGGCTACACCTTC
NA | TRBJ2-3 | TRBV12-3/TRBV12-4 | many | CASSLRDTQYF | TGTGCCAGCAGTTTGAGAGATACGCAGTATTTT
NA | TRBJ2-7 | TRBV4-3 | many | CASSQGIGFSSYEQYF | TGCGCCAGCAGCCAAGGCATAGGGTTTTCGTCCTACGAGCAGTACTTC
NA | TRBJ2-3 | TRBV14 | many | CASSPITGRSTDTQYF | TGTGCCAGCAGCCCAATAACAGGGAGAAGCACAGATACGCAGTATTTT
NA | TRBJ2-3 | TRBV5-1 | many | CASSLSTGRTDTQYF | TGCGCCAGCAGCTTGTCTACAGGGCGCACAGATACGCAGTATTTT
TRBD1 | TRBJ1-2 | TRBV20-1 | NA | CSASLRTGIFGYTF | TGCAGTGCTAGTCTCAGGACAGGGATCTTTGGCTACACCTTC